A single sample gave rise to the 14 T cell receptor beta chains below, sequenced in a study of OX40 agonist ivuxolimab in advanced cancers. Some clones are missing from TCRdb's copy, which holds only in-frame ones; the method was immunoSEQ multiplex PCR. This sample has approximately 67,000 clones, with 80% found just once. Sample: CD4+ or CD8+ T cells sorted from blood, taken in a trial of the OX40 agonist ivuxolimab. These TCRs come from an adult with an advanced solid tumor such as melanoma, head and neck, liver or kidney cancer.

The CDR3 reads CASSSKKAVGAFGYTF. The CDR3 coding sequence is TGTGCCAGCAGCTCCAAAAAGGCCGTAGGGGCTTTTGGCTACACCTTC. The chain couples TRBV7-2 to TRBJ1-2, with D perhaps matching TRBD1 (5 bases). V was trimmed by 4 bases and J by 7 bases, leaving 22 bases between them. The CDR3 has 16 amino acids. CDR1 is SGHTA, CDR2 FQGNSA, per germline.

The chain combines TRBV28 with TRBJ1-6, with TRBD1 as a possible D gene (5 bases). This CDR3 is built from 15 residues. With 3 bases removed from V and 9 bases from J, the gap between germline ends came to 15 bases. Germline loops: CDR1 MDHEN, CDR2 SYDVKM. CDR3: CASSLRTSRGSPLHF. CDR3 nucleotides: TGTGCCAGCAGTTTGCGGACTAGTAGGGGTTCACCCCTCCACTTT.

The V call is TRBV2, the J call TRBJ2-5; tentatively, D is TRBD1 or TRBD2 (5 bases each). CDR3 length: 13 amino acids. Germline V gene sequence: CDR1 SNHLY, CDR2 FYNNEI. V lost 4 bases, J lost 5 bases, and 11 bases lay in between. CDR3 nucleotide sequence: TGTGCCAGCAGTGCGATCTGGGGGGAGACCCAGTACTTC. It encodes CASSAIWGETQYF.

This chain joins TRBV11-2 and TRBJ2-3, with 9 bases aligning to TRBD2. This CDR3 comprises 17 residues. Germline CDR1 is SGHAT and CDR2 is FQNNGV. With V trimmed by 1 base and J by 2 bases, 7 bases remained unmatched. The CDR3, as DNA: TGTGCCAGCAGCTTAGGGTTAGGCGGGAGGGCCACAGATACGCAGTATTTT. Protein product: CASSLGLGGRATDTQYF.

J is TRBJ1-2 and V is TRBV28; tentatively, D is TRBD1 (5 bases). This CDR3 has 14 residues. CDR1 MDHEN and CDR2 SYDVKM come from the germline V gene. Trimming took off 3 bases at V and 2 bases at J, with 10 bases between the two ends. The CDR3 is CASSLPGGNYGYTF. The DNA for the CDR3 is TGTGCCAGCAGTTTGCCGGGGGGGAACTATGGCTACACCTTC.

The chain links TRBV2 to TRBJ2-2; no firm D call. V was pared by 7 bases and J by 1 base, with 7 bases between. The CDR3 has 13 residues. Germline lookup yields CDR1 SNHLY and CDR2 FYNNEI. The CDR3 region is CASTAENTGELFF. The CDR3 DNA sequence: TGTGCCAGCACGGCAGAGAACACCGGGGAGCTGTTTTTT.

This rearrangement joins TRBV5-5 to TRBJ2-3; 8 bases agree with TRBD1. The CDR3 has 14 amino acids. With 4 bases clipped from V and 4 bases from J, the junction kept 5 bases outside the gene matches. Germline V lookup: CDR1 SGHKS, CDR2 YYEKEE (reference sequence). CDR3 residues: CASSAGGQADTQYF. CDR3 in DNA: TGTGCCAGCAGCGCAGGGGGCCAGGCAGATACGCAGTATTTT.

The rearrangement uses TRBV5-1 and TRBJ2-5; perhaps TRBD2 as D (5 bases). In germline, CDR1 is SGHRS, CDR2 YFSETQ. Between the trimmed V and J ends, which lost 0 bases and 1 base, there was a span of 7 bases. This CDR3 contains 14 residues. CDR3 residues: CASSLASFQETQYF. The CDR3 DNA reads as TGCGCCAGCAGCTTGGCTAGCTTCCAAGAGACCCAGTACTTC.

V is TRBV30 and J is TRBJ2-5; D unresolved. V was cut by 4 bases and J by 5 bases, with 8 bases left in between. CDR3 length equals 11 residues. Germline V gene lookup returns CDR1 GTSNPN and CDR2 SVGIG (reference sequence). For the CDR3, the DNA is TGTGCCTGGACGGTGGGTGAGACCCAGTACTTC. Translated: CAWTVGETQYF.

The gene calls are TRBV28 and TRBJ1-1; a possible D gene is TRBD1 (6 bases). V lost 4 bases, J lost 1 base, and 16 bases lay in between. There are 16 residues in the CDR3. Germline V gives CDR1 MDHEN, CDR2 SYDVKM. The CDR3: CASSSVIGGGNTEAFF. For the CDR3, the DNA is TGTGCCAGCAGTTCCGTTATAGGGGGGGGGAACACTGAAGCTTTCTTT.

This clone was counted once. The chain uses TRBV28 and TRBJ1-6; the D is unclear. V lost 5 bases and J 7 bases, leaving 15 bases between the germline ends. CDR3 size: 15 residues. Germline V gene data show CDR1 as MDHEN and CDR2 as SYDVKM. CDR3 coding DNA: TGTGCCAGCAGTCCCCACGCAGACGGGAATTCACCCCTCCACTTT. This sequence encodes CASSPHADGNSPLHF.

The chain carries TRBV29-1 and TRBJ1-3; 8 positions agree with TRBD1. V dropped 6 bases and J dropped 3; count of bases not matched to a gene: 7. The CDR3 consists of 14 residues. Germline assignment: CDR1 SQVTM and CDR2 ANQGSEA. The CDR3 is CSVAGQGSGNTIYF. The CDR3 DNA reads as TGCAGCGTCGCCGGACAGGGAAGTGGAAACACCATATATTTT. Complete variable domain (other parts from reference TRBV29-1 and TRBJ1-3): SAVISQKPSRDICQRGTSLTIQCQVDSQVTMMFWYRQQPGQSLTLIATANQGSEATYESGFVIDKFPISRPNLTFSTLTVSNMSPEDSSIYLCSVAGQGSGNTIYFGEGSWLTVV.

The chain uses TRBV21-1 and TRBJ2-7. TRBV21-1 is recorded as a pseudogene. The CDR3 is 15 residues long. The CDR3 spells CASSKSTDVAYEQYV. The CDR3 coding sequence is TGTGCCAGCAGCAAATCCACCGACGTTGCCTACGAGCAGTACGTC.

V is TRBV14 and J is TRBJ1-2; no clear D gene. This CDR3 spans 16 amino acids. V was pared by 4 bases and J by 6 bases, with 21 bases between. Germline V gene lookup returns CDR1 SGHDN and CDR2 FVKESK. CDR3 nucleotide sequence: TGTGCCAGCAGCCTCATTCGGCAGCCGGCGGATGATGGCTACACCTTC. It specifies CASSLIRQPADDGYTF.